This T cell receptor beta chain originates from a study of blood T cell repertoires in COVID-19. Study-wide context: Researchers got acute and convalescent COVID-19 samples from the United States, Italy and Spain.

Per the original methods: Cell counts per sample came from amplifying reference gene primers. Assay used: immunoSEQ multiplex PCR; TCRdb lists only in-frame clones, some missing. From that table come the V and J calls and clone size; the DNA was used to work out D and trimming. Here the sample spans around 120,000 clones, over 70% being singletons. V was trimmed by 5 bases and J by 8 bases, leaving 7 bases between them. This CDR3 has 12 amino acids. Germline V gives CDR1 LGHDT, CDR2 YNNKEL (reference sequence). The sequenced sample consisted of peripheral blood. The sequence was collected from a woman between 65 and 79 years old with acute or convalescent COVID-19. The chain is built from TRBV3-1 (or the pseudogene TRBV3-2) and TRBJ1-6; D gene unclear. This CDR3 reads CASSYRDSPLHF. The CDR3 DNA follows: TGTGCCAGCAGCTACAGAGATTCACCCCTCCACTTT.